This entry concerns a single T cell receptor (beta chain). There is no known antigen for this receptor. Base qualities are not recorded, but no much larger clone differs from it by a single base. The sample's time point label, in plain terms: cycle 4 day 1 (C4D1), after six to seven weeks of nivolumab. Every trial patient had relapsed following autologous stem cell transplantation, and prior brentuximab vedotin exposure was what differed among cohorts A, B and C. The trial cohort was composed of 55 to 65 patients with relapsed/refractory classical Hodgkin lymphoma, for whom complete response, partial response or progressive disease was recorded as best overall response. In the multi-cohort phase II CheckMate 205 trial, trial patients received single-agent nivolumab. An independent review committee assessed best overall response using the 2007 International Working Group response criteria. PBMCs from the trial were collected at three points: immediately before nivolumab initiation (C1D1), and during therapy at cycle 2 day 1 and cycle 4 day 1. Peripheral blood was collected in 8 mL Vacutainer Cell Preparation Tubes, from which PBMCs were isolated by centrifugation and then cryopreserved.

Trimming takes 2 bases from V and 2 bases from J, and the germline ends sit 13 bases apart. The cysteine opens and the phenylalanine closes a CDR3 of 15 amino acids. CDR3 DNA only is kept here, 45 bases in frame from base 1. In the germline V gene, CDR1 corresponds to MNHNS and CDR2 to SASEGT. The data were obtained in a study of PD-1 blockade in classical Hodgkin lymphoma (dated by TCRdb to about 2020). For the wider study: Nivolumab dosing was 3 mg/kg intravenously every 2 weeks, continuing until either disease progression or unacceptable toxicity. A peripheral blood immune signature of response to PD-1 blockade in classical Hodgkin lymphoma was defined using TCR beta sequencing and CyTOF.

The full study reports these points: The study covered only a single clinical trial cohort, and the causes of the repertoire differences, possibly disease activity or prior therapy, were still not defined. Diversity was lower in patients who began nivolumab less than 1 year after ASCT, so these patients were left out of later analyses to avoid confounding by immune reconstitution. A significant rise by C4D1 was seen in CD4+ but not CD8+ TCR diversity (p=0.0027 vs p=0.16), with the rise being most apparent in complete responders (p=0.02). Baseline TCR diversity was reported as lower in newly diagnosed patients than in healthy donors, and lower still in relapsed/refractory patients. Baseline diversity similar to that of newly diagnosed patients was observed in trial patients achieving complete response, whereas significantly lower diversity was observed in partial responders and progressors.

The Qiagen DNeasy kit was used to extract genomic DNA from unsorted PBMCs and from the negatively selected CD4+ and CD8+ fractions. Amplification of TCR beta CDR3 regions was done by immunoSEQ multiplex PCR with primers that anneal to V and J segments. A synthetic immune receptor repertoire was used to minimize amplification bias, and remaining bias was computationally removed after sequencing. Per the source publication's procedure: Repertoire diversity was quantified as the Shannon entropy index using custom Python scripts. Unsorted, CD4+ and CD8+ repertoires were analyzed separately, except in combined analyses where CD4+ and CD8+ sequences were merged in silico. A clone was considered expanded if an increase in frequency of at least 2-fold after treatment relative to C1D1 was found, and a pseudocount of 0.5 was applied to clones undetected at baseline. Singleton clones were defined as clones with 0 or 1 copy at C1D1, and non-singleton clones were defined as clones with 2 or more copies. Clones expanded in unsorted samples were assigned a CD4+, CD8+ or unknown annotation through matching of protein sequences in sorted samples from the same patient. Wilcoxon tests on paired samples were used to test changes in diversity from C1D1 to C4D1. TCRdb limited this immuneACCESS table to in-frame rearrangements with V and J called. A share of clones is missing; checked studies link under half to unresolved V genes, and the rest is unexplained. The V and J calls and clone size were taken over from that table, and D and trimming were inferred from the DNA. The sample table shows around 60,000 clones, and over 85% are seen once. The top ten constitute around 8% of the sample.

This material consisted of peripheral blood mononuclear cells (PBMCs), taken before the fourth cycle of nivolumab. Recombination joined TRBV6-1 with TRBJ2-7; TRBD1 might be the D gene, on 6 matching bases. The TCR was taken from a human donor with classical Hodgkin lymphoma. CDR3 protein: CASSEIGGFPYEQYF. The DNA reads TGTGCCAGCAGTGAAATAGGGGGATTCCCCTACGAGCAGTACTTC.